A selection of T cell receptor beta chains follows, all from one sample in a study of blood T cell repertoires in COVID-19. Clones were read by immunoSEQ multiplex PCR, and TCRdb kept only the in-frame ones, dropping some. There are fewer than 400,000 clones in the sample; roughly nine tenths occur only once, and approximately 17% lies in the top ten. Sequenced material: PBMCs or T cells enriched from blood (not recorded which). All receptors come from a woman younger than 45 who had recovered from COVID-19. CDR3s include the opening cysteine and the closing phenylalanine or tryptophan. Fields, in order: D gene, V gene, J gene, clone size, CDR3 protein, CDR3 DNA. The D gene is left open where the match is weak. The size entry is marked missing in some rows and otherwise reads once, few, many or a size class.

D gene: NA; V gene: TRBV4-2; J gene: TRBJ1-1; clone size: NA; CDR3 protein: CASSQEGQGPEAFF; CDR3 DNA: TGTGCCAGCAGCCAAGAAGGGCAGGGCCCTGAAGCTTTCTTT
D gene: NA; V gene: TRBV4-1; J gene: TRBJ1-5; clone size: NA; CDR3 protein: CASSQGWGGNQPQHF; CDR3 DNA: TGCGCCAGCAGCCAAGGTTGGGGGGGCAATCAGCCCCAGCATTTT
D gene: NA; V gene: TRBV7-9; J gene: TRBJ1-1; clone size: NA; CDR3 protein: CASSFTTGGEAFF; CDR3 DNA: TGTGCCAGCAGTTTTACGACAGGTGGTGAAGCTTTCTTT
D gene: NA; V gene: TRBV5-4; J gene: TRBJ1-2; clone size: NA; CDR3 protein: CASSSSGNYGYTF; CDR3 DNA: TGTGCCAGCAGCTCATCAGGGAACTATGGCTACACCTTC
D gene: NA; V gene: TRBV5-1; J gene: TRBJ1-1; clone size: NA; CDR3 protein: CASSQRPGMNTEAFF; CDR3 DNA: TGCGCCAGCAGCCAGCGCCCGGGAATGAACACTGAAGCTTTCTTT
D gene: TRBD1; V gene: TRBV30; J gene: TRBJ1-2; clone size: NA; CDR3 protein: CAWKAGGNYGYTF; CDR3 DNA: TGTGCCTGGAAGGCAGGGGGTAACTATGGCTACACCTTC
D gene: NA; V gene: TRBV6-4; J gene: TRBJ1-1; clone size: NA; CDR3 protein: CASSEASGTEAFF; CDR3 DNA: TGTGCCAGCAGTGAGGCGAGCGGCACTGAAGCTTTCTTT
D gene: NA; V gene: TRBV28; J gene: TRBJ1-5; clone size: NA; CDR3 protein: CASSLYGDRNQPQHF; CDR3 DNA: TGTGCCAGCAGTTTATACGGGGATAGAAATCAGCCCCAGCATTTT
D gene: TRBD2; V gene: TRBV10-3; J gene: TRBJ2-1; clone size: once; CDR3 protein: CASGLADYNEQFF; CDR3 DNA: TGTGCCTCCGGACTAGCGGATTACAATGAGCAGTTCTTC
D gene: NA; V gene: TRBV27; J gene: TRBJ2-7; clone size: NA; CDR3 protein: CASSPTRGQYEQYF; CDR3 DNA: TGTGCCAGCAGTCCAACTCGTGGGCAATACGAGCAGTACTTC
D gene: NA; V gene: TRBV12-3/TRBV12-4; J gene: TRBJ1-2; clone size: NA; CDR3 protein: CASSLRRDYGYTF; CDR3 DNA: TGTGCCAGCAGTTTACGTCGAGACTATGGCTACACCTTC
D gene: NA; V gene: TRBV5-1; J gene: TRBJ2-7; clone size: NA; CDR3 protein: CASSYGDSREQYF; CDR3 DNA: TGCGCCAGCAGCTACGGGGACTCTCGGGAGCAGTACTTC
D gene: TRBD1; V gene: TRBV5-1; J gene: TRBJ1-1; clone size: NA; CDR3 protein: CASSLGQGGAEAFF; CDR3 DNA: TGCGCCAGCAGCTTGGGACAGGGAGGAGCTGAAGCTTTCTTT
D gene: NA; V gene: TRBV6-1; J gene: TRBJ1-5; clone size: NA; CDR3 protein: CASSDRGNQPQHF; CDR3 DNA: TGTGCCAGCAGTGACAGGGGCAACCAGCCCCAGCATTTT
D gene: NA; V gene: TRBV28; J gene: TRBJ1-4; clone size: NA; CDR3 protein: CAIKSGANEKLFF; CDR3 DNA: TGTGCCATCAAATCAGGGGCTAATGAAAAACTGTTTTTT
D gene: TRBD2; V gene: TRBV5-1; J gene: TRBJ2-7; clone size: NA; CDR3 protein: CASSLGSGSSYEQYF; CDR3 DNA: TGCGCCAGCAGCTTGGGAAGCGGGAGCTCCTACGAGCAGTACTTC
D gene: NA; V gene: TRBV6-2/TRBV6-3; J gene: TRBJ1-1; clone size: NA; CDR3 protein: CASSHPRQGQTEAFF; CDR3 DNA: TGTGCCAGCAGTCACCCCCGGCAGGGACAAACTGAAGCTTTCTTT
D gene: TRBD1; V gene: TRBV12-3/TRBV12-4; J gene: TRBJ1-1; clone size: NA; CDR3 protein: CASSFFGDSEAFF; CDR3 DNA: TGTGCCAGCAGTTTTTTCGGGGACAGTGAAGCTTTCTTT
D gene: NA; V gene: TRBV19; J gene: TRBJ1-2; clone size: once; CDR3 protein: CASSTAGRGDFNYGYTF; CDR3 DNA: TGTGCCAGTAGTACCGCGGGACGGGGGGATTTTAACTATGGCTACACCTTC
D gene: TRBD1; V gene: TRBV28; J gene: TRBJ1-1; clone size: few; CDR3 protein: CASSLPGTGGTEAFF; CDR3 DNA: TGTGCCAGCAGTTTACCCGGGACAGGTGGGACTGAAGCTTTCTTT
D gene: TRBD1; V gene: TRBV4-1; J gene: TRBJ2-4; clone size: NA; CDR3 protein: CASSQPTGSKNIQYF; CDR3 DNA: TGCGCCAGCAGCCAACCGACAGGGTCCAAAAACATTCAGTACTTC
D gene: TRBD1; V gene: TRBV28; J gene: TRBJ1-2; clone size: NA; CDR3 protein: CASSLSQGAHGYTF; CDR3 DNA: TGTGCCAGCAGTTTATCGCAGGGGGCCCATGGCTACACCTTC
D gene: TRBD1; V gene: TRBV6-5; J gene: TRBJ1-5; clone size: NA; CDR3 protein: CASSSGQGHQPQHF; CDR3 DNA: TGTGCCAGCAGTTCAGGACAGGGCCATCAGCCCCAGCATTTT
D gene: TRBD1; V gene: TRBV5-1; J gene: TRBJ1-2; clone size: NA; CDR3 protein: CASSVDRDGYTF; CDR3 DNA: TGCGCCAGCAGCGTGGACAGGGACGGCTACACCTTC
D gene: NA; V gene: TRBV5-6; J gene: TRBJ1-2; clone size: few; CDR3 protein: CASSFAGGQGGYTF; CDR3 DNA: TGTGCCAGCAGCTTTGCGGGGGGCCAGGGTGGCTACACCTTC
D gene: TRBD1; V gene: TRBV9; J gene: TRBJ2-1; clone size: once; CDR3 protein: CASSPRGQASSYNEQFF; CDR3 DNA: TGTGCCAGCAGCCCCAGAGGACAGGCAAGCTCCTACAATGAGCAGTTCTTC
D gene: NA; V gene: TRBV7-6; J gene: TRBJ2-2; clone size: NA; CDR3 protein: CASSHNSGGVRTGELFF; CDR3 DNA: TGTGCCAGCAGCCACAATAGCGGTGGAGTTCGCACCGGGGAGCTGTTTTTT
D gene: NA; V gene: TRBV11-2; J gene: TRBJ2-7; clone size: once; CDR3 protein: CASRLENWSYEQYF; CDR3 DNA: TGTGCCAGCAGGTTGGAGAACTGGTCCTACGAGCAGTACTTC
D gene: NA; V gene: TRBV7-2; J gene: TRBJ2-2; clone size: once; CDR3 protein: CASSLAARGMGTGELFF; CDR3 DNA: TGTGCCAGCAGCTTAGCGGCCAGGGGTATGGGGACCGGGGAGCTGTTTTTT
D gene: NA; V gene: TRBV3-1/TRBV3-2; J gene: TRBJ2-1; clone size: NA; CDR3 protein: CASSQDSGTSRSYNEQFF; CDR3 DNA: TGTGCCAGCAGCCAAGATAGTGGGACATCCCGCTCCTACAATGAGCAGTTCTTC
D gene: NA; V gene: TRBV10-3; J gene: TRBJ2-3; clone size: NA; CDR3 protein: CAISERGSGTQYF; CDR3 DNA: TGTGCCATCAGTGAACGGGGGAGTGGCACGCAGTATTTT
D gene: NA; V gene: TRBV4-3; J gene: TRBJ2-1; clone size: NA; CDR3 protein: CASSQVPSGGSSYNEQFF; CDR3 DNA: TGCGCCAGCAGCCAAGTGCCCTCGGGGGGCAGCTCCTACAATGAGCAGTTCTTC
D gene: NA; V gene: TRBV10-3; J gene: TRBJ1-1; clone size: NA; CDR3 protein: CASRGGNTEAFF; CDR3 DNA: TGTGCCTCACGGGGTGGGAACACTGAAGCTTTCTTT
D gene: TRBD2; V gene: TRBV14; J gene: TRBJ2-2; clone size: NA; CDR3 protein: CASSLRGGTGELFF; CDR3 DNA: TGTGCCAGCAGCCTCCGGGGGGGTACCGGGGAGCTGTTTTTT
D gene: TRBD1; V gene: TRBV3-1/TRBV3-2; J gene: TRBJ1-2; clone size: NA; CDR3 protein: CASRHRDSYGYTF; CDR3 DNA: TGTGCCAGCAGACACCGGGACAGCTATGGCTACACCTTC
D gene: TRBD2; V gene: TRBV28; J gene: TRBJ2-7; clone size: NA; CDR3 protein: CASSRGGAGAYEQYF; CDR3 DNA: TGTGCCAGCAGTCGGGGGGGAGCGGGAGCCTACGAGCAGTACTTC
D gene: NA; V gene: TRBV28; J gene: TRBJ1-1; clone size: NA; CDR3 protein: CASSLSHTEAFF; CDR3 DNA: TGTGCCAGCAGCCTATCCCACACTGAAGCTTTCTTT
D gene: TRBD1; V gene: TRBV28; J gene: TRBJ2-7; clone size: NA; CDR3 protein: CASSFRDRASYEQYF; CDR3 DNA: TGTGCCAGCAGTTTCCGTGACAGGGCCTCCTACGAGCAGTACTTC
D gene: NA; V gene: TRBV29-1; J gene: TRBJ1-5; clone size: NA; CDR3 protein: CSVEEQNQPQHF; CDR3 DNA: TGCAGCGTTGAAGAACAGAATCAGCCCCAGCATTTT
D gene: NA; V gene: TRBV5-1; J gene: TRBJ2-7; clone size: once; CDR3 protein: CASSLEGIGAVVQYF; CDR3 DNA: TGCGCCAGCAGCTTGGAGGGTATAGGGGCAGTCGTGCAGTACTTC
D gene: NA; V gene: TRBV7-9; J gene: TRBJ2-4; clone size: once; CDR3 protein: CASSSTGSKNIQYF; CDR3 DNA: TGTGCCAGCAGCTCAACAGGGTCCAAAAACATTCAGTACTTC
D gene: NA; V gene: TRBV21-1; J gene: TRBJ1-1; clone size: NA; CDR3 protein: CARLWTGRTEAFF; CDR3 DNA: TGTGCCAGACTCTGGACAGGAAGGACTGAAGCTTTCTTT
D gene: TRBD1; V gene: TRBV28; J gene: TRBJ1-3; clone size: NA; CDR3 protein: CASSTPGQAFSGNTIYF; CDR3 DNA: TGTGCCAGCAGTACCCCGGGACAGGCATTCTCTGGAAACACCATATATTTT
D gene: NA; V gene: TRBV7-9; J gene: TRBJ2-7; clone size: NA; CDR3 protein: CASSPPGGLEQYF; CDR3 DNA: TGTGCCAGCAGCCCTCCGGGTGGGTTGGAGCAGTACTTC
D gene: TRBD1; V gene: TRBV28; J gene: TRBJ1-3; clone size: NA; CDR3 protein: CASDRALWGGNTIYF; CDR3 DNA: TGTGCCAGCGACAGGGCGCTTTGGGGAGGAAACACCATATATTTT
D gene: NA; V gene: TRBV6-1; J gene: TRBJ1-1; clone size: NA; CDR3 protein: CASSWGGDGWAFF; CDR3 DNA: TGTGCCAGCAGTTGGGGGGGAGATGGATGGGCTTTCTTT
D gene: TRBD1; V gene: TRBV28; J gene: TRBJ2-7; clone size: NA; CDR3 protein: CASSPPGGRYEQYF; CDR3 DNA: TGTGCCAGCTCACCTCCAGGGGGCCGGTACGAGCAGTACTTC
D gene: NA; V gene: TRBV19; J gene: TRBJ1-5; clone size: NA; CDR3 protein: CASSFAGPGPQHF; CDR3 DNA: TGTGCCAGTTCCTTCGCGGGTCCCGGGCCCCAGCATTTT
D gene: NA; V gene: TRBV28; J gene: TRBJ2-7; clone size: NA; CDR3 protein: CASSLTHYEQYF; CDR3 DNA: TGTGCCAGCAGTCTTACACATTACGAGCAGTACTTC
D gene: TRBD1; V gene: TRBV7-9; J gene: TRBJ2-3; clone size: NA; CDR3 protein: CASSPGQASTDTQYF; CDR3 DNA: TGTGCCAGCAGCCCGGGACAGGCTAGCACAGATACGCAGTATTTT
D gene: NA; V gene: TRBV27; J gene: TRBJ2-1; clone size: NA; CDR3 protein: CASSFLLGSQLDEQFF; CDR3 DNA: TGTGCCAGCAGTTTTCTCTTGGGGAGTCAATTGGATGAGCAGTTCTTC
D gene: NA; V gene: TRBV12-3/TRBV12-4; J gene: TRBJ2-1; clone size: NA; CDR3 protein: CASRLTSGDEQFF; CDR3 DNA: TGTGCCAGCAGACTGACTTCGGGGGATGAGCAGTTCTTC
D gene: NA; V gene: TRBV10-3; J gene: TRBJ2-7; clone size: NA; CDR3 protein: CAISGLGAYEQYF; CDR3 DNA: TGTGCCATCAGTGGACTAGGTGCCTACGAGCAGTACTTC
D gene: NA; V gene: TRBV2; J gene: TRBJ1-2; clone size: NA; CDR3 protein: CASSENPLANYGYTF; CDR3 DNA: TGTGCCAGCAGTGAAAACCCGCTAGCTAACTATGGCTACACCTTC
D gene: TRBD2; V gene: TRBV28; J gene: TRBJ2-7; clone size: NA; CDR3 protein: CASSYPLSTSGYYEQYF; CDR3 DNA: TGTGCCAGCAGTTATCCCCTTTCCACTAGCGGTTACTACGAGCAGTACTTC
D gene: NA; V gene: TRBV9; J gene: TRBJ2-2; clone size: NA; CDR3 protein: CASSVAGGGLGELFF; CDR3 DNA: TGTGCCAGCAGCGTAGCGGGTGGGGGCTTGGGGGAGCTGTTTTTT